The clone carrying this TCR beta chain was seen at least ten times. The antigen is not known. As to time point: newly diagnosed GD, antithyroid drugs for less than 3 months. Generation of the TCR library employed RNA extracted from PBMCs. The data derive from a study of regulatory T cells in long-lasting Graves disease. General study results and limits: Relative to newly diagnosed Graves' patients, persistent ones had lower TCR diversity.

CDR3 regions were amplified by Arm-PCR using iRepertoire HTBI primers to build TCR beta libraries. TCRdb ran MiXCR on the multiplex PCR reads and lists one entry per CDR3 protein. The table has 360,000 or so distinct CDR3 sequences, 12% seen once; the top ten hold approximately 17%. The CDR3 has 14 amino acids. The same sample was also studied in work on T cells in Graves' hyperthyroidism and ophthalmopathy. That report notes: Most thyroid clonotypes with frequency above 0.001 were detected in blood.

The source was peripheral blood mononuclear cells (PBMCs), collected at new diagnosis, from a patient treated with antithyroid drugs. The V and J genes are TRBV12-3 or TRBV12-4 and TRBJ2-3; TRBD2 aligns across 7 bases. With the DNA end fitting TRBJ2-7 better, the J assignment may be wrong. The sequence was collected from a woman aged 18-29 years with Graves disease. CDR3 DNA sequence: TGTGCCAGCAGTTTGTCGGGGGGTCGCAACGAGCAGTACTTC. Its translation is CASSLSGGRNEQYF.